The clone carrying this TCR beta chain was picked up one time. This sample stems from a study of blood T cell repertoires in COVID-19. V was shortened by 4 bases and J by 4 bases, with 13 bases between the two germline ends. Germline CDR1 MNHEY, CDR2 SMNVEV (reference sequence). CDR3 length: 14 amino acids. Profiling relied on immunoSEQ multiplex PCR, and the TCRdb table lists in-frame clones only, not all of them. Of 140,000 to 150,000 clones listed, 76% are singletons. The chain combines TRBV27 with TRBJ1-2, with D perhaps matching TRBD1 (5 bases). Sequenced: peripheral blood. The clonotype was recovered from a man aged 60 to 69 with acute or convalescent COVID-19. The CDR3 nucleotides read TGTGCCAGCAGTTCTCAGACAGACCGCTATGGCTACACCTTC. Residues: CASSSQTDRYGYTF.